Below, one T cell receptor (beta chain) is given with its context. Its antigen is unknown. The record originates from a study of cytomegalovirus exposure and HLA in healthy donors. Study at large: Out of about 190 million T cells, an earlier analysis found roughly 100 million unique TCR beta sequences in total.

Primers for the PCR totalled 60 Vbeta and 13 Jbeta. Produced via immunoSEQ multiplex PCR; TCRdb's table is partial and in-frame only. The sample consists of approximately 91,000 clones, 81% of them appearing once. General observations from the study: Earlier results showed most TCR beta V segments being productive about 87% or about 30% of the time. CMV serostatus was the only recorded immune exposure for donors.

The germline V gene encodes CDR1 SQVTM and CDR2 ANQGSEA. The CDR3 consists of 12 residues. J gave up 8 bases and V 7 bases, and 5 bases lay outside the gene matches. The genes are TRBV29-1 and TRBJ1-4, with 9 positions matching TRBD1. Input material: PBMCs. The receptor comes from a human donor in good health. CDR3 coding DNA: TGCAGCGCGCGGGACAGGGAAGAAAAACTGTTTTTT. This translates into CSARDREEKLFF.